These 5 T cell receptor beta chains were all obtained from the same sample, sequenced in a study of identical twins. TCRdb reprocessed the 5' RACE reads via MiXCR and lists one record per CDR3 protein. The repertoire holds roughly 690,000 distinct CDR3 sequences, with 6% to 6.5% as singletons. Material for sequencing was naive T cells sorted from blood. The receptor source for this set is a young man in good health.

This chain links TRBV29-1 with TRBJ2-2; TRBD2 agrees at 8 bases. In germline, CDR1 is SQVTM, CDR2 ANQGSEA. The V and J ends lost 3 bases and 6 bases, in that order; junction bases with no gene match: 6. The CDR3 contains 14 residues. The CDR3 DNA reads as TGCAGCGTTGACTGGGCGGGAGGCCCCGGGGAGCTGTTTTTT. It is translated as CSVDWAGGPGELFF.

This clonotype came up a few times. The chain couples TRBV6-1 to TRBJ1-3; 8 bases map to TRBD1. The V segment lost 5 bases and the J segment 4 bases; nucleotides outside the gene matches: 13. The germline V gene encodes CDR1 MNHNS and CDR2 SASEGT. CDR3 length: 17 amino acids. The CDR3 DNA sequence: TGTGCCAGCAGTCGCCGGACAGGGAGGTCATCCGGAAACACCATATATTTT. Its translation is CASSRRTGRSSGNTIYF.

This clonotype was detected ten times or more. The chain uses TRBV20-1 and TRBJ2-7; D remains ambiguous. Trimming left V 0 bases short and J 3 bases short, with 9 bases between. There are 13 residues in the CDR3. Looked up from germline, CDR1 is DFQATT and CDR2 is SNEGSKA (reference sequence). The CDR3 sequence: CSARDSVRYEQYV. CDR3 nucleotide sequence: TGCAGTGCTAGAGATTCGGTGCGCTACGAGCAGTACGTC.

This clonotype was found a few times. The chain couples TRBV19 to TRBJ2-5; D gene ambiguous. The CDR3 is made up of 14 amino acids. The germline V and J ends were trimmed by 4 bases and 7 bases, with 16 bases remaining between them. CDR1 and CDR2 from the germline V gene are LNHDA and SQIVND (reference sequence). The CDR3 DNA sequence: TGTGCCAGTAGTACTTCGCGGATACCGGGGACCCAGTACTTC. Residues: CASSTSRIPGTQYF.

The J gene is TRBJ2-7, the V gene TRBV15, with 7 bases identical to TRBD2. The CDR3 sequence is 17 residues long. V gave up 0 bases and J gave up 7 bases; unmatched junction bases: 15. Germline V CDR1 and CDR2: LNHNV, YYDKDF (reference sequence). The CDR3 loop reads CATSRDSFSSGMREQYF. The CDR3 region has the DNA TGTGCCACCAGCAGAGATTCCTTCTCCAGCGGGATGAGGGAGCAGTACTTC.